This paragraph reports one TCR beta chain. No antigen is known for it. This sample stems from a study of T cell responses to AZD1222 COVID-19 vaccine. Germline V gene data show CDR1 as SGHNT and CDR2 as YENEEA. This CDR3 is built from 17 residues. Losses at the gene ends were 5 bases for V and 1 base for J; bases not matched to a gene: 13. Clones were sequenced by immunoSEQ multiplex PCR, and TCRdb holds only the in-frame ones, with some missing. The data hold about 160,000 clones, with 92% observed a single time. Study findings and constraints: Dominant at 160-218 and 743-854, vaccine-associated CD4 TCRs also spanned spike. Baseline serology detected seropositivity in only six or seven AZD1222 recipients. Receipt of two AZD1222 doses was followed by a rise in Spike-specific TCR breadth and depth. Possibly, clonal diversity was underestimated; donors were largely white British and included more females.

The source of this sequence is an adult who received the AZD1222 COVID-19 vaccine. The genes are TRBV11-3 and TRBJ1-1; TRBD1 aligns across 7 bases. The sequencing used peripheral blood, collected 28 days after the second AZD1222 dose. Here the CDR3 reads CASSPGTGAPANTEAFF. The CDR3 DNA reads TGTGCCAGCAGCCCGGGAACAGGGGCCCCGGCGAACACTGAAGCTTTCTTT.